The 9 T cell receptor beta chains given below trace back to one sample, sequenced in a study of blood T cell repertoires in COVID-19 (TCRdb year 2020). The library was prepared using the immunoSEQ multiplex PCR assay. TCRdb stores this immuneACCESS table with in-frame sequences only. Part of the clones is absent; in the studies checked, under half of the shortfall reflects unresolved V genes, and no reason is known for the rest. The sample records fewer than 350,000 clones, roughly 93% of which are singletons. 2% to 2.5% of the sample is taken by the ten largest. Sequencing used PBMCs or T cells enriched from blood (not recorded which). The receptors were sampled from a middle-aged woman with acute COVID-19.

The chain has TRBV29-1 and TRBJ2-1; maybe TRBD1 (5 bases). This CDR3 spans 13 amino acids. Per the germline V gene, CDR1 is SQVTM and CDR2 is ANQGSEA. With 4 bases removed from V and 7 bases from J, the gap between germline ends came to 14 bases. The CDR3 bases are TGCAGCGTTGGGACAAGGTTAACGAATGAGCAGTTCTTC. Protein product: CSVGTRLTNEQFF.

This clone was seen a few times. The CDR3 loop is CASSSIDQPQHF. The CDR3 region has the DNA TGTGCCAGCAGTTCAATTGATCAGCCCCAGCATTTT. The chain combines TRBV28 with TRBJ1-5, with no clear D. Germline assignment: CDR1 MDHEN and CDR2 SYDVKM. This CDR3 has 12 residues. Between the trimmed V and J ends, which lost 4 bases and 5 bases, there was a span of 6 bases.

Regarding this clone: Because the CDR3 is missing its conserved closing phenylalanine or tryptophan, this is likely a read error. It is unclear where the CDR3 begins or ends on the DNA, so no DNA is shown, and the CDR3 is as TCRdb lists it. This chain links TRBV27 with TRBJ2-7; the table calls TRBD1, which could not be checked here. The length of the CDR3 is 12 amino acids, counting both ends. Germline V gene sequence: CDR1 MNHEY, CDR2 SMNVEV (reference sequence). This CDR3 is CASSLTGWDFFD.

Written as DNA, the CDR3 is TGTGCCAGCAGCCTCCGATCGGGGGACTACACAGATACGCAGTATTTT. Protein: CASSLRSGDYTDTQYF. The chain joins TRBV9 to TRBJ2-3, with 7 bases identical to TRBD2. CDR1 and CDR2 from the germline V gene are SGDLS and YYNGEE. The CDR3 extends over 16 amino acids. Losses at the gene ends were 4 bases for V and 2 bases for J; bases not matched to a gene: 10.

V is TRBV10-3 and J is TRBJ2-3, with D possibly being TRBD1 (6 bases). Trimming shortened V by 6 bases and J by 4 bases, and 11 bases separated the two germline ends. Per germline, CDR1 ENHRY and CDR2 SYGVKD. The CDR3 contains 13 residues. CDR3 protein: CAIRGAAADTQYF. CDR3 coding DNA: TGTGCCATCAGGGGGGCCGCCGCAGATACGCAGTATTTT.

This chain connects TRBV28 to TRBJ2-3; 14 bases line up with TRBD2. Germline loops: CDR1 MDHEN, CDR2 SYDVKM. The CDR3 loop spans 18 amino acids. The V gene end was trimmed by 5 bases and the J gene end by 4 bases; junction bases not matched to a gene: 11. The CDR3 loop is CASSPGLGTSGSADTQYF. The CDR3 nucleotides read TGTGCCAGCAGTCCCGGGCTCGGGACTAGCGGGAGTGCAGATACGCAGTATTTT.

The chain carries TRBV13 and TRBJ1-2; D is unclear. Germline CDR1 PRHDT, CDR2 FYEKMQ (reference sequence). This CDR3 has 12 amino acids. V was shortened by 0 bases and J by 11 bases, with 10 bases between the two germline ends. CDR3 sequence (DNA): TGTGCCAGCAGCTTAGGGAGGGAAGAATACACCTTC. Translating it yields CASSLGREEYTF.

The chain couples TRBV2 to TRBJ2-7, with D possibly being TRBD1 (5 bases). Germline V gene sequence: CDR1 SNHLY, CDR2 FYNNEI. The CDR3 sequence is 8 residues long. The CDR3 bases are TGTGCCAGCAGTGATGGGGCGGTC. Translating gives CASSDGAV.

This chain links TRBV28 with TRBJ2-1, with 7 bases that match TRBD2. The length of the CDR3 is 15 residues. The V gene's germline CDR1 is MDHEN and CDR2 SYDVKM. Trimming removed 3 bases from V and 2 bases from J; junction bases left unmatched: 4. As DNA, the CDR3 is TGTGCCAGCAGTTTGGGAGGGGCCACCTACAATGAGCAGTTCTTC. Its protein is CASSLGGATYNEQFF.